These 31 T cell receptor beta chains were all obtained from the same sample, sequenced in a study of regulatory T cells in long-lasting Graves disease. TCR beta libraries were built with iRepertoire HTBI primers and Arm-PCR of CDR3 regions. MiXCR was run by TCRdb on the multiplex PCR reads, yielding one entry per CDR3 protein. The sample has 550,000 to 700,000 distinct CDR3 sequences, about 16% seen once; the top ten hold around 12%. The sample's time point: newly diagnosed GD, antithyroid drugs for less than 3 months. The TCR library was prepared using RNA isolated from PBMCs. These data were likewise used in another study, on T cells in Graves' hyperthyroidism and ophthalmopathy.

The source was peripheral blood mononuclear cells (PBMCs), collected at new diagnosis, from a patient treated with antithyroid drugs. The receptors were sampled from a man younger than 35 with Graves disease.

This clonotype was found many times. The chain carries TRBV18 and TRBJ1-3, with D hard to call. V was pared by 3 bases and J by 4 bases, with 10 bases between. This CDR3 comprises 14 residues. Germline V CDR1 and CDR2: KGHSH, LQKENI. Here the CDR3 DNA reads TGTGCCAGCTCACCCGGAGGGTTGGGAAACACCATATATTTT. Translating gives CASSPGGLGNTIYF.

This clonotype was detected ten times or more. The rearrangement uses TRBV11-3 and TRBJ2-1, with 12 bases matching TRBD2. Germline trimming cut 2 bases from V and 7 bases from J; bases unmatched to any gene: 3. The CDR3 loop spans 15 amino acids. Germline CDR1 reads SGHNT; CDR2 reads YENEEA. For the CDR3, the DNA is TGTGCCAGCAGCTTATTAACTAGCGGGAGGAATGAGCAGTTCTTC. This codes for CASSLLTSGRNEQFF.

The genes are TRBV7-9 and TRBJ1-2; 10 bases fit TRBD1. Germline V gene data show CDR1 as SEHNR and CDR2 as FQNEAQ (reference sequence). With 5 bases clipped from V and 4 bases from J, the junction kept 4 bases outside the gene matches. The CDR3 contains 14 residues. DNA of the CDR3: TGTGCCAGCAGCGCGACAGGGGGCTTCTATGGCTACACCTTC. Its translation is CASSATGGFYGYTF.

This clonotype was seen ten or more times. This sequence joins TRBV5-1 and TRBJ2-3, with D unclear. Germline CDR1 reads SGHRS; CDR2 reads YFSETQ. Trimming left V 0 bases short and J 6 bases short, with 20 bases between. There are 17 residues in the CDR3. The CDR3 bases are TGCGCCAGCAGCTTGGCGACTTCACCCGCCACCCCGGATACGCAGTATTTT. Amino acids: CASSLATSPATPDTQYF.

This clonotype has a count of ten or more. V is TRBV9 and J is TRBJ2-1; possibly TRBD1 for D (6 bases). V was shortened by 3 bases and J by 2 bases, with 15 bases between the two germline ends. CDR1 is SGDLS and CDR2 is YYNGEE in the germline V gene. The CDR3 consists of 16 residues. The CDR3 loop reads CASSAREDRAYNEQFF. In nucleotides, the CDR3 is TGTGCCAGCAGCGCTAGAGAGGACAGAGCCTACAATGAGCAGTTCTTC.

The V call is TRBV15, the J call TRBJ2-5; 7 nucleotides line up with TRBD1. V was pared by 1 base and J by 0 bases, with 2 bases of the junction left unmatched. Germline loops: CDR1 LNHNV, CDR2 YYDKDF (reference sequence). The CDR3 runs to 15 residues. CDR3 bases: TGTGCCACCAGCAGAGTTGACAGGGACCAAGAGACCCAGTACTTC. It codes for CATSRVDRDQETQYF.

The genes are TRBV3-1 and TRBJ2-1; D gene unclear. Germline values: CDR1 LGHDT, CDR2 YNNKEL (reference sequence). CDR3 size: 15 residues. V lost 1 base and J lost 7, with 14 bases in between. The CDR3 sequence: CASSQADRFRNEQFF. DNA for the CDR3: TGTGCCAGCAGCCAAGCCGACCGCTTCAGGAATGAGCAGTTCTTC.

The sample holds many counts of this clonotype. The chain employs TRBV28 and TRBJ2-2, with a possible D match to TRBD1 (6 bases). Germline CDR1 MDHEN, CDR2 SYDVKM. Trimming removed 3 bases at V and 6 bases at J, with 14 bases between. This CDR3 is 15 amino acids long. DNA for the CDR3: TGTGCCAGCAGTTTCTCACAGGGCGTTCCCGGGGAGCTGTTTTTT. It codes for CASSFSQGVPGELFF.

This clonotype has only a few counts. The CDR3 here is CASSVVGGPKETQYF. The CDR3 nucleotides are TGTGCCAGCAGCGTAGTGGGAGGGCCGAAAGAGACCCAGTACTTC. The J gene is TRBJ2-5, the V gene TRBV9; 7 positions match TRBD2. This CDR3 is built from 15 residues. V shed 0 bases and J 3 bases; nucleotides not matched to a gene: 5. Looked up from germline, CDR1 is SGDLS and CDR2 is YYNGEE.

Many counts were recorded for this clonotype. The J gene is TRBJ2-1, the V gene TRBV12-3 or TRBV12-4, with D hard to call. The ends were cut back, 6 bases at V and 0 bases at J, with 9 bases in the middle. The CDR3 totals 14 residues. Written as DNA, the CDR3 is TGTGCCAGCAGCTGGATGAGCTCCTACAATGAGCAGTTCTTC. This sequence encodes CASSWMSSYNEQFF.

V is TRBV7-9 and J is TRBJ2-7, with TRBD2 matching over 7 bases. The CDR3 contains 14 residues. J gave up 2 bases and V 7 bases, and 8 bases lay outside the gene matches. Germline values: CDR1 SEHNR, CDR2 FQNEAQ (reference sequence). CDR3 coding DNA: TGTGCCAGCATCCCGGGACTACCTCCCTACGAGCAGTACTTC. This sequence encodes CASIPGLPPYEQYF.

The rearrangement joins TRBV6-1 to TRBJ1-1; tentatively, D is TRBD1 (6 bases). CDR1 and CDR2 (germline): MNHNS, SASEGT. V was cut by 2 bases and J by 1 base, with 11 bases left in between. The CDR3 runs to 15 residues. The DNA for the CDR3 is TGTGCCAGCAGTGAATCGACAGGTTCGAACACTGAAGCTTTCTTT. Its translation is CASSESTGSNTEAFF.

The V and J genes are TRBV13 and TRBJ2-7; 7 nucleotides match TRBD1. CDR3 length: 15 amino acids. Germline values: CDR1 PRHDT, CDR2 FYEKMQ (reference sequence). The V segment lost 2 bases and the J segment 2 bases; nucleotides outside the gene matches: 6. The DNA of the CDR3 is TGTGCCAGCAGCTTATCCCACAGGGGCACCTACGAGCAGTACTTC. Protein sequence: CASSLSHRGTYEQYF.

This clonotype has a count of ten or more. The CDR3 DNA sequence: TGTGCCGTACGCTGGACTAGCACAGAGACCCAGTACTTC. Translating it yields CAVRWTSTETQYF. The gene calls are TRBV7-2 and TRBJ2-5, with 8 bases fitting TRBD2. Germline V gene data show CDR1 as SGHTA and CDR2 as FQGNSA. J lost 4 bases, V lost 11 bases, and 9 bases had no gene match. The CDR3 sequence is 13 residues long.

The table lists this clonotype with many counts. The J gene is TRBJ2-2, the V gene TRBV5-1, with a possible D match to TRBD2 (5 bases). The length of the CDR3 is 13 residues. Trimming shortened V by 1 base and J by 7 bases, and 8 bases separated the two germline ends. Germline CDR1 reads SGHRS; CDR2 reads YFSETQ. CDR3 DNA sequence: TGCGCCAGCAGCTTGTTCGGAGGCGGGGAGCTGTTTTTT. As protein: CASSLFGGGELFF. Full variable domain (outside the CDR3, taken from reference TRBV5-1 and TRBJ2-2): KAGVTQTPRYLIKTRGQQVTLSCSPISGHRSVSWYQQTPGQGLQFLFEYFSETQRNKGNFPGRFSGRQFSNSRSEMNVSTLELGDSALYLCASSLFGGGELFFGEGSRLTVL.

This clonotype came up many times. The rearrangement links TRBV29-1 to TRBJ2-5; 8 bases are shared with TRBD1. Germline V CDR1 and CDR2: SQVTM, ANQGSEA. The J segment lost 5 bases and the V segment lost 3 bases, leaving 5 bases of the junction unmatched. The CDR3 is made up of 13 amino acids. The CDR3 loop is CSVDGQGAETQYF. DNA for the CDR3: TGCAGCGTTGATGGGCAGGGGGCTGAGACCCAGTACTTC.

The V gene is TRBV11-2, the J gene TRBJ1-3; tentative D call: TRBD1 (5 bases). CDR1 and CDR2 from the germline V gene are SGHAT and FQNNGV. Deletions cut 4 bases from V and 8 bases from J, with 18 bases between. The CDR3 sequence is 15 residues long. This chain's CDR3 is CASSSPGRTRDTIYF. CDR3 bases: TGTGCCAGCAGCTCTCCGGGACGCACGAGGGACACCATATATTTT.

This chain connects TRBV7-3 to TRBJ1-3; 7 nucleotides match TRBD1. Germline V gives CDR1 SGHTA, CDR2 FQGTGA. V shed 5 bases and J 2 bases; nucleotides not matched to a gene: 6. The CDR3 runs 15 residues. This CDR3 reads CASSPTGDPGNTIYF. The CDR3 coding sequence is TGTGCCAGCAGCCCCACAGGGGACCCTGGAAACACCATATATTTT.

As concerns this clonotype: A much larger clone differs by one base, so this may be a read error. The chain recombines TRBV2 with TRBJ1-1; D is perhaps TRBD1 (6 bases). The germline CDR1 and CDR2 sequences are SNHLY and FYNNEI. Trimming took off 7 bases at V and 1 base at J, with 10 bases between the two ends. The CDR3 has 13 amino acids. CDR3 sequence: CASTAQGNTEAFF. The CDR3 DNA sequence: TGTGCCAGCACCGCACAGGGGAACACTGAAGCTTTCTTT.

The gene calls are TRBV20-1 and TRBJ2-1; 7 nucleotides line up with TRBD2. Germline CDR1 and CDR2: DFQATT and SNEGSKA (reference sequence). Trimming cost V 1 base and J 3 bases; bases outside gene matches: 21. This CDR3 is 20 amino acids long. The CDR3 loop is CSARVNGEAGGRTVYNEQFF. DNA for the CDR3: TGCAGTGCTAGAGTGAACGGGGAGGCTGGCGGGAGAACGGTCTACAATGAGCAGTTCTTC.

About this clonotype itself: A much bigger clone sits one base away, suggesting this may be a read error. The gene calls are TRBV6-2 or TRBV6-3 and TRBJ1-1, with D tentatively TRBD1 (6 bases). With 5 bases removed from V and 5 bases from J, the gap between germline ends came to 12 bases. The germline CDR1 and CDR2 sequences are MNHEY and SVGEGT. The CDR3 runs 13 residues. The CDR3 region is CASSVATGTEAFF. The CDR3 DNA reads TGTGCCAGCAGTGTGGCTACAGGGACTGAAGCTTTCTTT.

The chain has TRBV30 and TRBJ2-7; 12 bases are a match to TRBD2. Germline V gives CDR1 GTSNPN, CDR2 SVGIG (reference sequence). V gave up 4 bases and J gave up 3 bases; unmatched junction bases: 4. The CDR3 contains 14 residues. CDR3 in amino acids: CAWNLAGGLYEQYF. The CDR3 DNA follows: TGTGCCTGGAACCTAGCGGGAGGGCTCTACGAGCAGTACTTC.

This clonotype was found many times. CDR3: CASSPPGRRLYEQYF. The CDR3 nucleotides read TGTGCCAGCAGCCCCCCGGGACGACGCCTGTACGAGCAGTACTTC. This chain uses TRBV3-1 with TRBJ2-7, with D possibly called TRBD1 or TRBD2 (5 bases each). This CDR3 contains 15 residues. In germline, CDR1 is LGHDT, CDR2 YNNKEL (reference sequence). V gave up 4 bases and J gave up 4 bases, with 17 bases separating them.

The CDR3 nucleotides are TGCAGCCTCGGGACTAGCGTTGAGCAGTTCTTC. Translated: CSLGTSVEQFF. V usage is TRBV29-1 and J usage is TRBJ2-1; 10 bases are a match to TRBD2. The germline V gene encodes CDR1 SQVTM and CDR2 ANQGSEA. V was pared by 8 bases and J by 9 bases, with 4 bases of the junction left unmatched. CDR3 length equals 11 residues.

This clonotype was counted many times. The CDR3 sequence is CAWVGTTYGYTF. CDR3 nucleotide sequence: TGTGCCTGGGTCGGGACAACCTATGGCTACACCTTC. V and J are TRBV30 and TRBJ1-2, with D possibly TRBD1 on 6 matching bases. The CDR3 consists of 12 residues. The germline V and J ends were trimmed by 5 bases and 4 bases, with 11 bases remaining between them. Germline CDR1 and CDR2: GTSNPN and SVGIG (reference sequence).

The sample holds many counts of this clonotype. The chain links TRBV7-3 to TRBJ2-5, with D possibly matching TRBD2 (6 bases). The J call may be in error: the DNA end matches TRBJ2-1 better. Germline V CDR1 and CDR2: SGHTA, FQGTGA. CDR3 size: 15 residues. Here the CDR3 DNA reads TGTGCCAGCAGCTCTATAGCGGACCCGGGCGATGAGCAGTTCTTC. Protein sequence: CASSSIADPGDEQFF.

The chain combines TRBV10-3 with TRBJ2-1; D gene uncertain. Germline lookup yields CDR1 ENHRY and CDR2 SYGVKD. The CDR3 totals 11 residues. V lost 2 bases to trimming and J lost 7 bases, with 3 bases between them. The CDR3: CAISELNEQFF. CDR3 in DNA: TGTGCCATCAGTGAGCTTAATGAGCAGTTCTTC.

In this sample, this clonotype turned up many times. The V call is TRBV3-1, the J call TRBJ2-2; D remains unclear. The ends were cut back, 4 bases at V and 7 bases at J, with 13 bases in the middle. The CDR3 extends over 14 amino acids. Germline V gene sequence: CDR1 LGHDT, CDR2 YNNKEL (reference sequence). As DNA, the CDR3 is TGTGCCAGCAGCCCCCGGACGCACAGCGGGGAGCTGTTTTTT. It codes for CASSPRTHSGELFF.

Comments on this clonotype: It differs at one base from a far larger clone, so likely a read error. The gene calls are TRBV27 and TRBJ2-4; possibly TRBD2 for D (6 bases). Per the germline V gene, CDR1 is MNHEY and CDR2 is SMNVEV (reference sequence). The CDR3 covers 15 residues. The CDR3 loop reads CASSFTTRISNEQLF. CDR3 nucleotide sequence: TGTGCCAGCAGTTTTACGACTAGGATTTCAAATGAGCAGCTCTTC.

This clonotype has at least ten counts. The chain recombines TRBV18 with TRBJ2-1; a possible D gene is TRBD1 (6 bases). Between the trimmed V and J ends, which lost 4 bases and 8 bases, there was a span of 24 bases. Germline V CDR1 and CDR2: KGHSH, LQKENI. This CDR3 region has 17 residues. The CDR3 DNA is TGTGCCAGCTCACTAACACAAAGGGACACGGACTTCCATGAGCAGTTCTTC. This translates into CASSLTQRDTDFHEQFF. Based on the CDR3 plus reference TRBV18 and TRBJ2-1, the full variable domain is NAGVMQNPRHLVRRRGQEARLRCSPMKGHSHVYWYRQLPEEGLKFMVYLQKENIIDESGMPKERFSAEFPKEGPSILRIQQVVRGDSAAYFCASSLTQRDTDFHEQFFGPGTRLTVL.

Remarks on this clonotype: This clone may be a read error of a much larger clone one base away. The rearrangement joins TRBV6-2 or TRBV6-3 to TRBJ1-1; a weak D match, TRBD1 (5 bases). This CDR3 has 17 residues. Trimming took 4 bases from V and 3 from J, leaving 21 bases between them. CDR1 MNHEY and CDR2 SVGEGT come from the germline V gene. CDR3 in amino acids: CASSSEYPTDLDTEAFF. In DNA, the CDR3 is TGTGCCAGCAGTTCCGAATACCCGACAGACCTGGACACTGAAGCTTTCTTT.